This T cell receptor beta chain is drawn from a study of cytomegalovirus exposure and HLA in healthy donors. About the study: Of the donors genotyped, 398 in all, about 81% fell in the Caucasian-associated ancestry cluster.

The V gene lost 3 bases and the J gene lost 1 base, with 13 bases spanning the gap. This CDR3 has 16 amino acids. Germline V gene lookup returns CDR1 LNHNV and CDR2 YYDKDF (reference sequence). A note on this clone: The antigen is unknown.

A multiplex PCR was run with 60 Vbeta primers and 13 Jbeta primers. In the original analysis: An analysis that came later counted some 85 million unique TCR beta chains, around 12 million shared. Profiled with immunoSEQ multiplex PCR; TCRdb holds only in-frame clones, not every one. Clone size and V and J calls were adopted from that table, with D and trimming inferred from the DNA. The repertoire holds approximately 74,000 clones, with roughly 78% as singletons. Overall study results and limits: According to an earlier analysis, most TCR beta V segments yielded productive rearrangements about 87% or about 30% of the time.

The rearrangement links TRBV15 to TRBJ1-3; D might be TRBD1 (5 bases). The sample taken for sequencing was PBMCs. The clonotype comes from a man in his forties in good health and CMV-seronegative. CDR3 DNA sequence: TGTGCCACCAGCAGGTACCGCCAGGGTTCTGGAAACACCATATATTTT. Its translation: CATSRYRQGSGNTIYF. Looking up the rest from reference TRBV15 and TRBJ1-3 gives the full variable domain: DAMVIQNPRYQVTQFGKPVTLSCSQTLNHNVMYWYQQKSSQAPKLLFHYYDKDFNNEADTPDNFQSRRPNTSFCFLDIRSPGLGDTAMYLCATSRYRQGSGNTIYFGEGSWLTVV.